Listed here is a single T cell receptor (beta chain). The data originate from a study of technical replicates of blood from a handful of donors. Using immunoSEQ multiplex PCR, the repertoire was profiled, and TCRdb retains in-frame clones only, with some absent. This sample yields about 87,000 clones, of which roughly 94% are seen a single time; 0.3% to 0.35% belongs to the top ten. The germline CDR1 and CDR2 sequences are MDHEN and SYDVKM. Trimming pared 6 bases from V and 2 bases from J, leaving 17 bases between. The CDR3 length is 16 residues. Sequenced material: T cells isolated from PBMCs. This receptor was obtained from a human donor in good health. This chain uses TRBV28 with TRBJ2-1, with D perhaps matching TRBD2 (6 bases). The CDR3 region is CASRAPGLLTYNEQFF. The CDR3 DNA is TGTGCCAGCAGGGCCCCGGGACTCCTTACCTACAATGAGCAGTTCTTC.